This TCR beta chain was sequenced in a study of blood T cell repertoires in COVID-19. Whole-study context: Researchers got acute and convalescent COVID-19 samples from the United States, Italy and Spain. Sources were T cells, B-cell-depleted T cells, or PBMCs; the material itself was cDNA or gDNA.

Per the germline V gene, CDR1 is SGHRS and CDR2 is YFSETQ. The length of the CDR3 is 15 residues. The V and J ends lost 1 base and 0 bases respectively, with 11 bases between them. In the authors' methods: Nucleated cell number was recorded as an estimate derived from reference gene primer amplification. Assay: immunoSEQ multiplex PCR; the TCRdb copy retains only in-frame clones and omits some. V and J calls and clone size are given by that table; D and trimming were obtained from the DNA. The sample includes fewer than 50,000 clones, over 75% of them seen just once. Material: peripheral blood. The receptor comes from a man aged 80 or over with active or convalescent COVID-19. The J gene is TRBJ2-7, the V gene TRBV5-1; D perhaps matches TRBD2 (6 bases). DNA of the CDR3: TGCGCCAGCAGCTTGTCAGCGGGTAGCTCCTACGAGCAGTACTTC. Translation: CASSLSAGSSYEQYF.